These T cell receptor beta chains were read from a single sample in a study of blood T cell repertoires in COVID-19. Using immunoSEQ multiplex PCR, the repertoire was profiled, and TCRdb retains in-frame clones only, with some absent. Of over 150,000 clones listed, roughly 90% are singletons. Sample: peripheral blood. These receptors were collected from a man aged 45-65 years with COVID-19, enrolled during active disease. Both conserved end residues are part of each CDR3. Fields, in order: clone size, V gene, J gene, D gene, CDR3 protein, CDR3 DNA. D genes are given only for firm matches. The listing skips clone size in some rows; elsewhere it reads once, few, many or a size class.

size: NA
V: TRBV7-8
J: TRBJ2-5
D: NA
CDR3: CASSRPRRADTQETQYF
DNA: TGTGCCAGCAGCCGTCCTAGGCGCGCGGACACCCAAGAGACCCAGTACTTC

size: NA
V: TRBV7-3
J: TRBJ2-3
D: NA
CDR3: CASSLSLSGEGDTQYF
DNA: TGTGCCAGCAGCTTATCCCTCTCGGGGGAAGGGGATACGCAGTATTTT

size: NA
V: TRBV5-1
J: TRBJ2-2
D: TRBD1
CDR3: CASSRDSTGELFF
DNA: TGCGCCAGCAGCCGGGACAGCACCGGGGAGCTGTTTTTT

size: NA
V: TRBV29-1
J: TRBJ2-1
D: NA
CDR3: CSVDPGAGSYNEQFF
DNA: TGCAGCGTTGACCCGGGAGCAGGCTCCTACAATGAGCAGTTCTTC

size: NA
V: TRBV2
J: TRBJ1-1
D: NA
CDR3: CASGGTMNTEAFF
DNA: TGTGCCAGCGGTGGGACAATGAACACTGAAGCTTTCTTT

size: NA
V: TRBV6-4
J: TRBJ2-3
D: NA
CDR3: CASSDGGATDTQYF
DNA: TGTGCCAGCAGTGATGGGGGGGCGACAGATACGCAGTATTTT

size: once
V: TRBV2
J: TRBJ2-3
D: TRBD1
CDR3: CASSRTGQGLSTDTQYF
DNA: TGTGCCAGCAGCCGAACCGGACAGGGTCTTAGCACAGATACGCAGTATTTT

size: once
V: TRBV7-9
J: TRBJ2-5
D: TRBD2
CDR3: CASSLGAGGIQETQYF
DNA: TGTGCCAGCAGCTTAGGCGCGGGAGGGATCCAAGAGACCCAGTACTTC

size: NA
V: TRBV7-2
J: TRBJ2-2
D: TRBD2
CDR3: CASSLRGGNTGELFF
DNA: TGTGCCAGCAGCTTACGGGGGGGGAACACCGGGGAGCTGTTTTTT

size: once
V: TRBV5-1
J: TRBJ2-3
D: NA
CDR3: CASSRGGYTDTQYF
DNA: TGCGCCAGCAGCAGGGGGGGCTACACAGATACGCAGTATTTT

size: NA
V: TRBV6-2/TRBV6-3
J: TRBJ1-2
D: TRBD1
CDR3: CASSTTTGFYGYTF
DNA: TGTGCCAGCAGTACGACGACAGGGTTCTATGGCTACACCTTC

size: NA
V: TRBV15
J: TRBJ2-7
D: TRBD1
CDR3: CATSRTGTGNDEQYF
DNA: TGTGCCACCAGCAGGACCGGGACAGGTAACGACGAGCAGTACTTC

size: NA
V: TRBV6-5
J: TRBJ2-7
D: NA
CDR3: CASSYQHRAYEQYF
DNA: TGTGCCAGCAGTTACCAGCACAGAGCCTACGAGCAGTACTTC

size: NA
V: TRBV5-1
J: TRBJ2-1
D: TRBD2
CDR3: CASGLAGGNEQFF
DNA: TGCGCCTCGGGACTAGCGGGAGGTAATGAGCAGTTCTTC

size: NA
V: TRBV5-8
J: TRBJ2-2
D: TRBD2
CDR3: CASSQFTSVFTGELFF
DNA: TGTGCCAGCAGCCAATTTACTAGCGTTTTTACCGGGGAGCTGTTTTTT

size: NA
V: TRBV6-6
J: TRBJ1-5
D: NA
CDR3: CASSYPDRTNQPQHF
DNA: TGTGCCAGCAGTTACCCGGACAGAACAAACCAGCCCCAGCATTTT

size: NA
V: TRBV5-1
J: TRBJ2-3
D: TRBD2
CDR3: CASSQAGQSTDTQYF
DNA: TGCGCCAGCAGCCAAGCGGGGCAGTCCACAGATACGCAGTATTTT

size: NA
V: TRBV11-2
J: TRBJ2-7
D: NA
CDR3: CASVAASYEQYF
DNA: TGTGCCAGCGTGGCGGCCTCCTACGAGCAGTACTTC

size: NA
V: TRBV19
J: TRBJ2-2
D: TRBD2
CDR3: CASIGTSGAGELFF
DNA: TGTGCCAGTATTGGGACTAGCGGGGCCGGGGAGCTGTTTTTT

size: once
V: TRBV7-9
J: TRBJ1-2
D: NA
CDR3: CASSRGGGGYYGYTF
DNA: TGTGCCAGCAGCCGCGGGGGTGGGGGATACTATGGCTACACCTTC

size: NA
V: TRBV12-5
J: TRBJ2-3
D: TRBD1
CDR3: CASRQGALSTQYF
DNA: TGTGCTAGTAGACAGGGGGCGTTGAGTACGCAGTATTTT

size: NA
V: TRBV5-3
J: TRBJ2-7
D: NA
CDR3: CARSGYTGFSSYEQYF
DNA: TGTGCCAGAAGCGGCTATACGGGGTTCAGCTCCTACGAGCAGTACTTC

size: NA
V: TRBV10-3
J: TRBJ2-7
D: TRBD1
CDR3: CAIRGQGAGDEQYF
DNA: TGTGCCATCAGGGGACAGGGGGCTGGCGACGAGCAGTACTTC

size: NA
V: TRBV15
J: TRBJ2-1
D: TRBD2
CDR3: CATSNPPGLAGVYNEQFF
DNA: TGTGCCACCAGCAATCCGCCGGGACTAGCGGGGGTCTACAATGAGCAGTTCTTC

size: NA
V: TRBV7-2
J: TRBJ2-7
D: NA
CDR3: CASSSLGSGMAYEQYF
DNA: TGTGCCAGCAGCTCCCTGGGTAGCGGCATGGCCTACGAGCAGTACTTC

size: NA
V: TRBV7-7
J: TRBJ2-3
D: TRBD1
CDR3: CASSRDRGTDTQYF
DNA: TGTGCTAGCAGCCGGGACAGAGGCACAGATACGCAGTATTTT

size: NA
V: TRBV4-3
J: TRBJ2-3
D: TRBD1
CDR3: CASSQVIGQGTDTQYF
DNA: TGCGCCAGCAGCCAAGTTATAGGACAGGGAACAGATACGCAGTATTTT

size: NA
V: TRBV3-1/TRBV3-2
J: TRBJ2-7
D: NA
CDR3: CASSQDPNSAVYEQYF
DNA: TGTGCCAGCAGCCAAGATCCCAATAGTGCGGTCTACGAGCAGTACTTC

size: NA
V: TRBV7-2
J: TRBJ2-7
D: NA
CDR3: CASSTAVPYEQYF
DNA: TGTGCCAGCAGCACGGCGGTTCCCTACGAGCAGTACTTC

size: NA
V: TRBV19
J: TRBJ1-1
D: NA
CDR3: CASSPTTGTEAFF
DNA: TGTGCCAGTAGTCCAACCACAGGGACCGAAGCTTTCTTT

size: few
V: TRBV6-1
J: TRBJ2-7
D: TRBD1
CDR3: CASSDPGQGYEQYF
DNA: TGTGCCAGCAGTGATCCGGGACAGGGATACGAGCAGTACTTC

size: NA
V: TRBV20-1
J: TRBJ1-5
D: NA
CDR3: CSASLSVESNQPQHF
DNA: TGCAGTGCTAGTTTGTCCGTCGAGAGCAATCAGCCCCAGCATTTT

size: NA
V: TRBV14
J: TRBJ2-7
D: NA
CDR3: CASSHPGLLSEQYF
DNA: TGTGCCAGCAGCCACCCGGGACTCCTTTCAGAGCAGTACTTC

size: NA
V: TRBV6-6
J: TRBJ1-5
D: TRBD1
CDR3: CASTRGGNSNQPQHF
DNA: TGTGCCAGCACTAGAGGGGGCAATAGCAATCAGCCCCAGCATTTT

size: NA
V: TRBV4-2
J: TRBJ2-3
D: NA
CDR3: CASSQDRGRDTQYF
DNA: TGTGCCAGCAGCCAAGATCGAGGGAGGGATACGCAGTATTTT

size: NA
V: TRBV18
J: TRBJ2-7
D: TRBD2
CDR3: CASSPTSGREEQYF
DNA: TGTGCCAGCTCACCGACTAGCGGGAGGGAGGAGCAGTACTTC

size: NA
V: TRBV14
J: TRBJ1-3
D: NA
CDR3: CASSQEWGAGNTIYF
DNA: TGTGCCAGCAGCCAAGAGTGGGGAGCCGGAAACACCATATATTTT

size: few
V: TRBV5-1
J: TRBJ1-6
D: NA
CDR3: CASSFDSLTSSYNSPLHF
DNA: TGCGCCAGCAGCTTCGACAGTCTGACGAGCTCCTATAATTCACCCCTCCACTTT

size: NA
V: TRBV5-1
J: TRBJ2-4
D: NA
CDR3: CASSLGQAKNIQYF
DNA: TGCGCCAGCAGCTTGGGGCAGGCCAAAAACATTCAGTACTTC

size: NA
V: TRBV5-4
J: TRBJ1-1
D: TRBD1
CDR3: CASSLGTGTYTEAFF
DNA: TGTGCCAGCAGCTTGGGGACAGGGACCTACACTGAAGCTTTCTTT

size: once
V: TRBV5-1
J: TRBJ2-7
D: NA
CDR3: CASSSGQLTTYEQYF
DNA: TGCGCCAGCAGCTCCGGACAGCTAACTACCTACGAGCAGTACTTC

size: once
V: TRBV20-1
J: TRBJ2-1
D: NA
CDR3: CSASNGLVYNEQFF
DNA: TGCAGTGCTAGTAATGGACTCGTCTACAATGAGCAGTTCTTC

size: NA
V: TRBV4-2
J: TRBJ1-3
D: NA
CDR3: CASSQDVTGGNTIYF
DNA: TGTGCCAGCAGCCAAGACGTGACAGGAGGAAACACCATATATTTT